Detailed here is one TCR beta chain. Antigen specificity is unknown. The sample belongs to a study of T cell responses to AZD1222 COVID-19 vaccine. Measured with immunoSEQ multiplex PCR; TCRdb has only the in-frame clones, and not every one. The sample lists about 70,000 clones; around 84% were seen once. General study findings and limits: Across spike, vaccine-associated CD4 TCRs were found, dominant at 160-218 and 743-854. Donors were mostly white British, more females; clonal diversity possibly underestimated. Rises in breadth and depth of Spike-specific TCRs came after two AZD1222 doses. At study baseline, merely more than 5 AZD1222 recipients were seropositive.

In germline, CDR1 is MNHEY, CDR2 SVGAGI. The CDR3 runs to 12 residues. V was clipped by 5 bases and J by 6 bases, with 7 bases between them. The sequence came from an adult in good health. The specimen comprised peripheral blood, sampled on day 0 of AZD1222 vaccination. This chain joins TRBV6-5 and TRBJ2-2; D may correspond to TRBD1 or TRBD2 (5 bases each). The CDR3 here is CASSTGPGELFF. For the CDR3, the DNA is TGTGCCAGCAGTACGGGGCCCGGGGAGCTGTTTTTT.